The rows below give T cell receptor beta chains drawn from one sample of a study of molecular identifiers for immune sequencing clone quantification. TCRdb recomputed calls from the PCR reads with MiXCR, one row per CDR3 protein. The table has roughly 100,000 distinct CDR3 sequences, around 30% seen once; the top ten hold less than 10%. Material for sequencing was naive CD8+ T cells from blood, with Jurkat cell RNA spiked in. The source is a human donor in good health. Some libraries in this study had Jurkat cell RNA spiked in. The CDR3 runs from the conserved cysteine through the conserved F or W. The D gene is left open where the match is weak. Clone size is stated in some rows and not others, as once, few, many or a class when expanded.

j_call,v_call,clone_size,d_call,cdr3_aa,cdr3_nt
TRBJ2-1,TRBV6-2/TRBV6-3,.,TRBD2,CASMTRTSGRVYIEQFF,TGTGCCAGCATGACCCGGACTAGCGGGAGGGTGTACATTGAGCAGTTCTTC
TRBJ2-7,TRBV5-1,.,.,CASSMGTASYEQYF,TGCGCCAGCAGCATGGGGACGGCCTCCTACGAGCAGTACTTC
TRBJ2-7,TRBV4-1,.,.,CASSQPVLSYEQYF,TGCGCCAGCAGCCAACCGGTCCTGAGCTACGAGCAGTACTTC
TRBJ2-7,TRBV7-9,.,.,CASSWTLVTYEQYF,TGTGCCAGCAGCTGGACACTTGTCACCTACGAGCAGTACTTC
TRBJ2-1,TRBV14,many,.,CASSQSLGDEQFF,TGTGCCAGCAGCCAAAGTTTAGGGGATGAGCAGTTCTTC
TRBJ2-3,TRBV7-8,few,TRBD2,CASSSRTSGYTDTQYF,TGTGCCAGCAGCTCGAGGACTAGCGGCTACACAGATACGCAGTATTTT
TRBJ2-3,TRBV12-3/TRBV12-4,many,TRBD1,CASSLPGQGPDTQYF,TGTGCCAGCAGTCTACCGGGACAGGGGCCAGATACGCAGTATTTT
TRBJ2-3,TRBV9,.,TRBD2,CASSVALRESSTDTQYF,TGTGCCAGCAGCGTAGCTTTGCGGGAGTCTAGCACAGATACGCAGTATTTT
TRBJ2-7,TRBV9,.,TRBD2,CASSPGLAGGGYEQYF,TGTGCCAGCAGCCCCGGGCTAGCGGGAGGAGGGTACGAGCAGTACTTC
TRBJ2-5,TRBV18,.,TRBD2,CASSPQAGSQETQYF,TGTGCCAGCTCACCTCAAGCGGGATCCCAAGAGACCCAGTACTTC
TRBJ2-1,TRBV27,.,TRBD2,CASSFGGDQQFF,TGTGCCAGCAGTTTTGGGGGGGACCAGCAGTTCTTC
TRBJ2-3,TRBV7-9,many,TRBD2,CASSSYGTSGSMADTQYF,TGTGCCAGCAGCTCATACGGGACTAGCGGGAGTATGGCAGATACGCAGTATTTT
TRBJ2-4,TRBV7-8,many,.,CASSLRGAKNIQYF,TGTGCCAGCAGCTTAAGGGGAGCCAAAAACATTCAGTACTTC
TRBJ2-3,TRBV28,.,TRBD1,CASSSGQGLTVDTQYF,TGTGCCAGCAGTTCCGGACAGGGGTTGACAGTGGATACGCAGTATTTT
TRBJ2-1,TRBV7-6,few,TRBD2,CASSKLSGSLRNEQFF,TGTGCCAGCAGCAAGCTCAGCGGGAGCCTCCGGAATGAGCAGTTCTTC
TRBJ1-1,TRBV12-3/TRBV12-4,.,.,CASSSAGRIGAFF,TGTGCCAGCAGTTCCGCAGGGAGAATAGGAGCTTTCTTT
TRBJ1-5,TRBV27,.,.,CASSLGGAGQPQHF,TGTGCCAGCAGTTTAGGGGGGGCGGGTCAGCCCCAGCATTTT
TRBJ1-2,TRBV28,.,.,CASRHDTLYGYTF,TGTGCCAGCAGACACGACACCCTCTATGGCTACACCTTC
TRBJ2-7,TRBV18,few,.,CASYGGQYEQYF,TGTGCCAGTTACGGGGGGCAGTACGAGCAGTACTTC
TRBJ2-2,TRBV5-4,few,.,CASSSGPDRTGELFF,TGTGCCAGCAGCTCTGGGCCCGACCGCACCGGGGAGCTGTTTTTT
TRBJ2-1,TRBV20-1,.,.,CSVHQPSSYNEQFF,TGCAGTGTTCACCAGCCGAGCTCCTACAATGAGCAGTTCTTC
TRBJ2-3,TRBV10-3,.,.,CATYSDTQNF,TGTGCCACTTACTCAGATACGCAGAATTTT
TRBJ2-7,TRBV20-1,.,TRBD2,CSARSLAGGKSSYEQYF,TGCAGTGCTAGGTCACTAGCGGGAGGGAAGAGCTCCTACGAGCAGTACTTC
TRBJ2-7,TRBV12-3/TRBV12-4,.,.,CASSGKTSYEQYF,TGTGCCAGCAGTGGTAAGACAAGCTACGAGCAGTACTTC
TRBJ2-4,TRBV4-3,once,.,CASSQGMADIQYF,TGCGCCAGCAGCCAAGGGATGGCTGACATTCAGTACTTC
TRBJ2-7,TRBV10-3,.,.,CAIRRGESYEQYF,TGTGCCATCAGGCGTGGCGAATCCTACGAGCAGTACTTC
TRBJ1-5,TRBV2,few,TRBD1,CASRGQLNQPQHF,TGTGCCAGCCGGGGACAGCTCAATCAGCCCCAGCATTTT
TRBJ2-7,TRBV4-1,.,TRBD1,CASSLGGTGNYEQYF,TGCGCCAGCAGCCTAGGGGGGACAGGGAACTACGAGCAGTACTTC
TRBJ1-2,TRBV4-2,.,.,CASSPVTGLGYGYTF,TGTGCCAGCAGTCCAGTCACGGGGCTAGGCTATGGCTACACCTTC
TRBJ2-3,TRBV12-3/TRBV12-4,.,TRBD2,CASRWTSAHGDTQYF,TGTGCCAGCAGATGGACTAGCGCACACGGGGATACGCAGTATTTT
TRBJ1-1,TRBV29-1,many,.,CSAENTEAFF,TGCAGCGCCGAGAACACTGAAGCTTTCTTT
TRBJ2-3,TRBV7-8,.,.,CASSNSGFTDTQYF,TGTGCCAGCAGCAATAGCGGATTCACAGATACGCAGTATTTT
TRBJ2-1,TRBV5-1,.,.,CASEAGWGNEQFF,TGCGCCAGCGAAGCGGGTTGGGGCAATGAGCAGTTCTTC
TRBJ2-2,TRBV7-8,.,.,CASRVGVRITGELFF,TGTGCCAGCAGGGTCGGAGTTCGAATTACCGGGGAGCTGTTTTTT
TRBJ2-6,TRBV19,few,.,CASKLAVGERGANVLTF,TGTGCCAGCAAACTTGCGGTAGGGGAACGAGGGGCCAACGTCCTGACTTTC
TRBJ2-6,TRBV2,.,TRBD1,CASNGDRVTGANVLTF,TGTGCCAGCAACGGGGACAGGGTAACTGGGGCCAACGTCCTGACTTTC
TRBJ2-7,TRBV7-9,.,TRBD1,CASSFPGQGAFEQYF,TGTGCCAGCAGCTTCCCGGGACAGGGGGCGTTCGAGCAGTACTTC
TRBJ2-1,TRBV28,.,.,CATEISYNEQFF,TGTGCCACCGAAATCTCCTACAATGAGCAGTTCTTC
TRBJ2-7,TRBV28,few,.,CASSPATLLVEQYF,TGTGCCAGCAGTCCTGCGACGTTGCTGGTAGAGCAGTACTTC
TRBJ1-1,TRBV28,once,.,CASTLRGGRTEAFF,TGTGCCAGCACCTTGAGAGGGGGGCGTACTGAAGCTTTCTTT
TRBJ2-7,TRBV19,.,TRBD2,CASSTTSGGYEQYF,TGTGCCAGTAGTACGACTAGCGGAGGCTACGAGCAGTACTTC
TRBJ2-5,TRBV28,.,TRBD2,CASSSPTSGEETQYF,TGTGCCAGCAGTTCCCCTACTAGCGGAGAAGAGACCCAGTACTTC
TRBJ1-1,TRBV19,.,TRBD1,CASSIQGVNTEAFF,TGTGCCAGTAGTATACAGGGGGTGAACACTGAAGCTTTCTTT
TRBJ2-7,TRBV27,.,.,CASLGPGGSYEQYF,TGTGCCAGCCTGGGGCCCGGGGGTTCCTACGAGCAGTACTTC
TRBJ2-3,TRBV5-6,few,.,CASSLGPGGGSSDTQYF,TGTGCCAGCAGCTTGGGGCCAGGGGGCGGGAGTTCAGATACGCAGTATTTT
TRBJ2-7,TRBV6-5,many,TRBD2,CASIGGSSYEQYF,TGTGCCAGCATCGGCGGGAGCTCCTACGAGCAGTACTTC
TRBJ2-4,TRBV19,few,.,CASSVWSGEAKNIQYF,TGTGCCAGTAGTGTCTGGTCAGGGGAAGCCAAAAACATTCAGTACTTC
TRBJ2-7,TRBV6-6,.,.,CASSHTGMRAYEQYF,TGTGCCAGCAGTCACACAGGGATGAGGGCCTACGAGCAGTACTTC
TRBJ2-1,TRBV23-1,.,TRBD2,CASNPGGGQFF,TGCGCCAGCAACCCGGGAGGTGGGCAGTTCTTC
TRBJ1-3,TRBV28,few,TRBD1,CASSGQGRGGNTIYF,TGTGCCAGCAGTGGACAGGGAAGGGGTGGAAACACCATATATTTT
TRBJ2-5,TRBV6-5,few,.,CASRSNQETQYF,TGTGCCAGCAGATCAAATCAAGAGACCCAGTACTTC